The 24 T cell receptor beta chains listed next were all sequenced from one sample in a study of blood T cell repertoires in COVID-19. Method: immunoSEQ multiplex PCR; TCRdb's copy keeps in-frame clones and lacks some. The table has 95,000 to 110,000 clones, more than 75% seen once. Sequenced input: peripheral blood. Receptors originate from a man aged 55 to 70 with acute or convalescent COVID-19.

The V gene is TRBV19, the J gene TRBJ1-2; a possible D gene is TRBD1 (6 bases). The V end was cut by 9 bases, the J end by 8 bases, with 22 bases between. CDR1 and CDR2 from the germline V gene are LNHDA and SQIVND (reference sequence). This CDR3 comprises 14 residues. The CDR3 nucleotides are TGTGCCAGCTATTCACAGGGATCACTAAGGGGCTACACCTTC. This encodes CASYSQGSLRGYTF. Combining the CDR3 with reference TRBV19 and TRBJ1-2 gives the whole variable domain DGGITQSPKYLFRKEGQNVTLSCEQNLNHDAMYWYRQDPGQGLRLIYYSQIVNDFQKGDIAEGYSVSREKKESFPLTVTSAQKNPTAFYLCASYSQGSLRGYTFGSGTRLTVV.

J is TRBJ2-1 and V is TRBV6-1; 10 positions agree with TRBD2. The CDR3 has 16 residues. In germline, CDR1 is MNHNS, CDR2 SASEGT. V trimming: 3 bases; J trimming: 4 bases; junction bases outside the gene matches: 6. CDR3 coding DNA: TGTGCCAGCAGTGACCCACTAGCGGGATATTACAATGAGCAGTTCTTC. Residues: CASSDPLAGYYNEQFF.

The chain joins TRBV28 to TRBJ2-2; possible D gene TRBD2, 5 bases. CDR3 length equals 16 residues. V gave up 3 bases and J gave up 11 bases, with 22 bases separating them. Germline assignment: CDR1 MDHEN and CDR2 SYDVKM. The CDR3: CASSFGTRVTKGELFF. The CDR3, as DNA: TGTGCCAGCAGTTTCGGTACAAGGGTGACTAAGGGAGAGCTGTTTTTT.

In nucleotides, the CDR3 is TGTGCCAGTAGTATGAGTCTTACCAAATACGAGCAGTACTTC. It yields the protein CASSMSLTKYEQYF. The chain employs TRBV19 and TRBJ2-7; D is undetermined. This CDR3 has 14 amino acids. The V end was cut by 3 bases, the J end by 4 bases, with 13 bases between. Germline CDR1 is LNHDA and CDR2 is SQIVND (reference sequence).

The CDR3 DNA is TGTGCCACCAGTGGGACAGGGGGGGTAACCGGGGAGCTGTTTTTT. Its translation is CATSGTGGVTGELFF. This chain uses TRBV24-1 with TRBJ2-2; 10 bases align to TRBD1. Germline CDR1 and CDR2: KGHDR and SFDVKD. The CDR3 spans 15 residues. The V gene end was trimmed by 5 bases and the J gene end by 5 bases; junction bases not matched to a gene: 4.

The chain recombines TRBV5-1 with TRBJ1-6; possibly TRBD1 for D (6 bases). This CDR3 spans 15 amino acids. Germline CDR1 SGHRS, CDR2 YFSETQ. V gave up 4 bases and J gave up 10 bases, with 18 bases separating them. The CDR3 region is CASSPGNRDGSPLHF. The DNA for the CDR3 is TGCGCCAGCAGCCCAGGAAACAGGGATGGCTCACCCCTCCACTTT. The full variable domain, completed using reference TRBV5-1 and TRBJ1-6, is KAGVTQTPRYLIKTRGQQVTLSCSPISGHRSVSWYQQTPGQGLQFLFEYFSETQRNKGNFPGRFSGRQFSNSRSEMNVSTLELGDSALYLCASSPGNRDGSPLHFGNGTRLTVT.

V and J are TRBV27 and TRBJ2-7; TRBD2 aligns across 10 bases. With V trimmed by 0 bases and J by 6 bases, 8 bases remained unmatched. Germline CDR1 and CDR2: MNHEY and SMNVEV (reference sequence). This CDR3 is 16 amino acids long. CDR3 residues: CASSLSTSGLSFEQYV. As DNA, the CDR3 is TGTGCCAGCAGTTTATCGACTAGCGGGCTTAGCTTCGAGCAGTACGTC.

This clone was observed once. A junction boundary mismatches the germline segment, possibly from a read error. The gene calls are TRBV11-2 and TRBJ1-1; no clear D. The CDR3 has 15 residues. Germline V CDR1 and CDR2: SGHAT, FQNNGV. CDR3 region: CASSLGVGMNAEAFF. The CDR3 nucleotides are TGTGCCAGCAGCTTAGGGGTGGGCATGAACGCTGAAGCTTTCTTT. The full variable domain, in which reference TRBV11-2 and TRBJ1-1 provide the parts outside the CDR3, is EAGVAQSPRYKIIEKRQSVAFWCNPISGHATLYWYQQILGQGPKLLIQFQNNGVVDDSQLPKDRFSAERLKGVDSTLKIQPAKLEDSAVYLCASSLGVGMNAEAFFGQGTRLTVV.

The gene calls are TRBV6-6 and TRBJ2-4; weak D call: TRBD2 (6 bases). The V gene lost 5 bases and the J gene lost 5 bases, with 10 bases spanning the gap. Germline assignment: CDR1 MNHNY and CDR2 SVGAGI (reference sequence). This CDR3 is 13 amino acids long. CDR3 region: CASSQGLENIQYF. As DNA, the CDR3 is TGTGCCAGCAGTCAGGGACTGGAAAACATTCAGTACTTC.

This chain uses TRBV2 with TRBJ1-2; D call uncertain. The CDR3 spans 16 residues. Deletions cut 0 bases from V and 6 bases from J, with 17 bases between. CDR1 and CDR2 from the germline V gene are SNHLY and FYNNEI. CDR3 protein: CASSEALRFPRHGYTF. CDR3 bases: TGTGCCAGCAGTGAAGCGCTTAGGTTCCCTAGGCATGGCTACACCTTC.

This clone has a single count. The chain uses TRBV6-6 and TRBJ1-2, with D perhaps matching TRBD1 (5 bases). The CDR3 runs to 14 residues. Trimming removed 4 bases at V and 3 bases at J, with 12 bases between. In germline, CDR1 is MNHNY, CDR2 SVGAGI (reference sequence). CDR3 in amino acids: CASSFGGEDYGYTF. CDR3 coding DNA: TGTGCCAGCAGTTTCGGGGGGGAGGACTATGGCTACACCTTC.

The J gene is TRBJ2-5, the V gene TRBV28; no firm D call. This CDR3 has 12 amino acids. The V end was cut by 2 bases, the J end by 5 bases, with 6 bases between. CDR1 is MDHEN, CDR2 SYDVKM, per germline. This CDR3 is CASSLNGETQYF. The CDR3 nucleotides read TGTGCCAGCAGTTTAAACGGGGAGACCCAGTACTTC.

The V gene is TRBV19, the J gene TRBJ2-1, with 7 nucleotides matching TRBD2. Trimming removed 5 bases from V and 5 bases from J; junction bases left unmatched: 6. This CDR3 has 14 residues. Germline assignment: CDR1 LNHDA and CDR2 SQIVND (reference sequence). The CDR3 region has the DNA TGTGCCAGTAGTCGACTAGCTTCAAACAATGAGCAGTTCTTC. Residues: CASSRLASNNEQFF. The variable domain in full, completed from reference TRBV19 and TRBJ2-1, reads DGGITQSPKYLFRKEGQNVTLSCEQNLNHDAMYWYRQDPGQGLRLIYYSQIVNDFQKGDIAEGYSVSREKKESFPLTVTSAQKNPTAFYLCASSRLASNNEQFFGPGTRLTVL.

The gene calls are TRBV5-4 and TRBJ2-7; 7 bases match TRBD1. J lost 2 bases, V lost 4 bases, and 6 bases had no gene match. The V gene's germline CDR1 is SGHNT and CDR2 YYREEE (reference sequence). The CDR3 has 14 residues. CDR3 nucleotide sequence: TGTGCCAGCAGCCACCGGGACAGTCCCTACGAGCAGTACGTC. Translated, it gives CASSHRDSPYEQYV.

The table lists this clone with a few counts. A read error may account for a junction end that differs from germline. CDR3 sequence (DNA): TGTGCTAGCAGCTTTCGACAGACGAGGAGAGTGTATTCACCCCTCCACTTT. Its protein is CASSFRQTRRVYSPLHF. The chain joins TRBV7-7 to TRBJ1-6; maybe TRBD1 (5 bases). Germline V gene sequence: CDR1 SSHAT, CDR2 FNYEAQ (reference sequence). The CDR3 covers 17 residues.

The chain employs TRBV3-1 (or the pseudogene TRBV3-2) and TRBJ2-1, with 7 bases aligning to TRBD2. The CDR3 length is 15 residues. J gave up 7 bases and V 0 bases, and 6 bases lay outside the gene matches. Germline V gene lookup returns CDR1 LGHDT and CDR2 YNNKEL (reference sequence). CDR3 in DNA: TGTGCCAGCAGCCAAGACCACACCGGGGGGAATGAGCAGTTCTTC. Protein: CASSQDHTGGNEQFF.

V and J are TRBV20-1 and TRBJ2-3; 8 nucleotides align to TRBD2. The germline V gene encodes CDR1 DFQATT and CDR2 SNEGSKA (reference sequence). The CDR3 length is 15 residues. V lost 3 bases and J lost 1; bases outside the gene matches: 6. This CDR3 is CSASVSGGGTDTQYF. Here the CDR3 DNA reads TGCAGTGCTAGTGTCTCGGGAGGGGGCACAGATACGCAGTATTTT.

This chain uses TRBV25-1 with TRBJ2-2; 9 nucleotides align to TRBD1. V lost 7 bases, J lost 7 bases, and 7 bases stayed unmatched. CDR3 length: 14 amino acids. Per germline, CDR1 MGHDK and CDR2 SYGVNS. The CDR3 loop is CASTRTGEGGELFF. The CDR3 DNA reads TGTGCCAGCACCCGGACAGGGGAGGGCGGGGAGCTGTTTTTT.

CDR3 bases: TGTGCCAGCAGTATGCGGACACTTCAAGAGACCCAGTACTTC. The encoded protein is CASSMRTLQETQYF. The V call is TRBV27, the J call TRBJ2-5; TRBD1 is a possible D gene (5 bases). Per the germline V gene, CDR1 is MNHEY and CDR2 is SMNVEV (reference sequence). This CDR3 comprises 14 residues. V was pared by 5 bases and J by 2 bases, with 12 bases between.

J is TRBJ2-5 and V is TRBV7-9, with no clear D. V lost 4 bases, J lost 3 bases, and 3 bases lay in between. The germline CDR1 and CDR2 sequences are SEHNR and FQNEAQ (reference sequence). CDR3 size: 11 residues. The CDR3 bases are TGTGCCAGCAGCTACAAAGAGACCCAGTACTTC. It is translated as CASSYKETQYF. The whole variable domain, remainder taken from reference TRBV7-9 and TRBJ2-5, is DTGVSQNPRHKITKRGQNVTFRCDPISEHNRLYWYRQTLGQGPEFLTYFQNEAQLEKSRLLSDRFSAERPKGSFSTLEIQRTEQGDSAMYLCASSYKETQYFGPGTRLLVL.

The V gene is TRBV15, the J gene TRBJ2-6; D gene ambiguous. CDR3 length equals 13 residues. Trimming cost V 8 bases and J 0 bases, with 5 bases left between them. In germline, CDR1 is LNHNV, CDR2 YYDKDF (reference sequence). CDR3 nucleotides: TGTGCCACCGTTTACTCTGGGGCCAACGTCCTGACTTTC. Amino acids: CATVYSGANVLTF.

V gene TRBV29-1 combines with J gene TRBJ1-1; D remains unclear. The CDR3 is 14 amino acids. Trimming stripped 2 bases from V and 2 bases from J, with 12 bases between. Looked up from germline, CDR1 is SQVTM and CDR2 is ANQGSEA. The CDR3 bases are TGCAGCGTTGAAAAATTCGGGAGTAACACTGAAGCTTTCTTT. Translated: CSVEKFGSNTEAFF.

The J gene is TRBJ2-2, the V gene TRBV6-5, with no clear D. Per germline, CDR1 MNHEY and CDR2 SVGAGI. CDR3 length: 14 residues. Trimming took 8 bases from V and 2 from J, leaving 12 bases between them. CDR3 loop: CASQSVVNTGELFF. The CDR3 DNA is TGTGCCAGCCAATCGGTCGTTAACACCGGGGAGCTGTTTTTT.

This chain links TRBV30 with TRBJ1-2; TRBD1 aligns across 10 bases. The germline gives CDR1 GTSNPN, CDR2 SVGIG (reference sequence). The CDR3 is 13 residues long. J gave up 7 bases and V 1 base, and 3 bases lay outside the gene matches. The CDR3 DNA follows: TGTGCCTGGAGTGCGACAGGGGGCGGTGGCTACACCTTC. Translated, it gives CAWSATGGGGYTF. Full variable domain (outside the CDR3, taken from reference TRBV30 and TRBJ1-2): SQTIHQWPATLVQPVGSPLSLECTVEGTSNPNLYWYRQAAGRGLQLLFYSVGIGQISSEVPQNLSASRPQDRQFILSSKKLLLSDSGFYLCAWSATGGGGYTFGSGTRLTVV.